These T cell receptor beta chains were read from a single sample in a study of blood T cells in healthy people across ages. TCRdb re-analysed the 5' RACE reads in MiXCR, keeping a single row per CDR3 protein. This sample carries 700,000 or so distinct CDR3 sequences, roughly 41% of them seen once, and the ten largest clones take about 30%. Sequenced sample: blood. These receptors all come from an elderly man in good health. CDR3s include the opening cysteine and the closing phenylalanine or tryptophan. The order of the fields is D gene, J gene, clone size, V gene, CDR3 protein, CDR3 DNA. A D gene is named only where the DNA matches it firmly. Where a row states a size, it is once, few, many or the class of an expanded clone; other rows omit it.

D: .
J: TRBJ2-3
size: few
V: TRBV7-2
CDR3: CASSASGAYGTDTQYF
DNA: TGTGCCAGCAGCGCCTCAGGGGCCTATGGCACAGATACGCAGTATTTT

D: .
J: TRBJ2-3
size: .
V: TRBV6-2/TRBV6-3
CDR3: CASSYAPSSSTDTQYF
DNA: TGTGCCAGCAGTTACGCTCCGTCTTCCAGCACAGATACGCAGTATTTT

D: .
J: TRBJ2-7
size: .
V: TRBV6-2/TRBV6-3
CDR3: CASSVHNEQYF
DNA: TGTGCCAGCAGTGTTCACAATGAGCAGTACTTC

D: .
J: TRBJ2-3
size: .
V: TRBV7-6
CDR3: CASSPRAGGTTDTQYF
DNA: TGTGCCAGCAGCCCACGAGCGGGTGGAACCACAGATACGCAGTATTTT

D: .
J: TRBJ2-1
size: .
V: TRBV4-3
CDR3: CASSQDPLSYNEQFF
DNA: TGCGCCAGCAGCCAAGATCCCCTATCTTACAATGAGCAGTTCTTC

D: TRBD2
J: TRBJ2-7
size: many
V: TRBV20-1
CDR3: CSAKELAGVPYEQYF
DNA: TGCAGTGCTAAAGAACTAGCGGGAGTCCCATACGAGCAGTACTTC

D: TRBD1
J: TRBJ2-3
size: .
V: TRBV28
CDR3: CAKRRQGGPTDTQYF
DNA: TGTGCCAAACGTCGACAGGGGGGCCCCACAGATACGCAGTATTTT

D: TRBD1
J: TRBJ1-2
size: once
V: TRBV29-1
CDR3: CSGGQGEGYTF
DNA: TGCAGCGGAGGACAGGGGGAAGGCTACACCTTC

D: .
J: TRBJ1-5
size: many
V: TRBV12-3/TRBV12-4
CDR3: CASSFGTAYSNQPQHF
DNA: TGTGCCAGCAGTTTCGGGACGGCTTATAGCAATCAGCCCCAGCATTTT

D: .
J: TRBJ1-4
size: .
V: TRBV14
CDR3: CASSPARTGEKLFF
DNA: TGTGCCAGCAGCCCAGCCCGGACGGGTGAAAAACTGTTTTTT

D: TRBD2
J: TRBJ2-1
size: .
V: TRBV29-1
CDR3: CSVERVAGVNEQFF
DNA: TGCAGCGTTGAACGGGTAGCGGGAGTTAATGAGCAGTTCTTC

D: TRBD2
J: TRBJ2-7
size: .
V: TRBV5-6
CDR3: CASSYLSGRITYNEQYF
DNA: TGTGCCAGCAGCTATCTAAGCGGGAGAATCACCTACAATGAGCAGTACTTC

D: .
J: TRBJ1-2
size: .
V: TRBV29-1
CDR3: CSVDRDNTNYGYTF
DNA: TGCAGCGTTGACAGGGATAATACTAACTATGGCTACACCTTC

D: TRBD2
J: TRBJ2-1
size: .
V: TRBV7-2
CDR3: CASSKNSGLAGETEQFF
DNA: TGTGCCAGCAGCAAAAATTCGGGACTAGCGGGGGAGACTGAGCAGTTCTTC

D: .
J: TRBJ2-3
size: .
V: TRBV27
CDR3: CASSEAGAGKDTQYF
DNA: TGTGCCAGCAGTGAAGCAGGGGCAGGGAAAGATACGCAGTATTTT

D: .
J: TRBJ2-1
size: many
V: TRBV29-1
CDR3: CSARALAGNEQFF
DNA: TGCAGCGCCCGTGCGCTGGCGGGCAATGAGCAGTTCTTC